This T cell receptor beta chain was captured in a study of cytomegalovirus exposure and HLA in healthy donors. CDR3 length: 18 residues. Trimming took 3 bases from V and 2 from J; bases not matched to a gene: 8. Germline V lookup: CDR1 MGHRA, CDR2 YSYEKL. Amplification used 60 Vbeta primers and 13 Jbeta primers. The repertoire was sequenced with immunoSEQ multiplex PCR; TCRdb's copy has only in-frame clones and lacks some. This table holds roughly 130,000 clones, 61% found once. Whole-study findings and limits: A further, later analysis showed that HLA-associated TCR beta chains (compared with equally common others) were more clonally expanded. There were 164 TCR beta chains listed as cytomegalovirus-associated.

On this clone: What it binds is unknown.

The chain links TRBV4-1 to TRBJ2-7, with 15 bases aligning to TRBD2. This clonotype was obtained from a male donor in good health and CMV-seronegative. Specimen: PBMCs. CDR3 sequence reads: CASSQGTSGGSITYEQYF. The CDR3 region has the DNA TGCGCCAGCAGCCAGGGGACTAGCGGGGGGTCTATAACCTACGAGCAGTACTTC.